The 27 T cell receptor beta chains below were found in one sample sequenced in a study of blood T cell repertoires in COVID-19. Clones were read by immunoSEQ multiplex PCR, and TCRdb kept only the in-frame ones, dropping some. The sample includes more than 95,000 clones, about 80% of them seen just once. Sequencing input: peripheral blood. The source is a man older than 75 with acute or convalescent COVID-19.

V usage is TRBV30 and J usage is TRBJ2-3, with 7 bases identical to TRBD1. The CDR3 covers 15 residues. After removal of 2 bases from V and 2 bases from J, the junction contained 7 bases not matched to a gene. CDR1 is GTSNPN and CDR2 is SVGIG in the germline V gene (reference sequence). This chain's CDR3 is CAWSLNRGPTDTQYF. CDR3 coding DNA: TGTGCCTGGAGTCTTAACAGGGGTCCCACAGATACGCAGTATTTT.

This sequence joins TRBV7-8 and TRBJ1-4, with a possible D match to TRBD1 (6 bases). Trimming left V 1 base short and J 4 bases short, with 28 bases between. Per germline, CDR1 SGHVS and CDR2 FQNEAQ. The CDR3 loop spans 21 amino acids. The CDR3 nucleotides read TGTGCCAGCAGCTTAGTAGTGTTCAACCCGAGGGGAGTAGGGGGTAATGAAAAACTGTTTTTT. This encodes CASSLVVFNPRGVGGNEKLFF.

This chain joins TRBV18 and TRBJ2-1; 9 bases map to TRBD1. The CDR3 extends over 17 amino acids. The V and J ends lost 2 bases and 1 base, in that order; junction bases with no gene match: 6. Germline-derived CDR1 and CDR2 are KGHSH and LQKENI. CDR3 DNA sequence: TGTGCCAGCTCACCAAGATCGGGGACAGGGTCCTACAATGAGCAGTTCTTC. Protein product: CASSPRSGTGSYNEQFF.

The V gene is TRBV9, the J gene TRBJ2-7; TRBD2 agrees at 14 bases. Germline V gene data show CDR1 as SGDLS and CDR2 as YYNGEE. Unmatched junction bases numbered 4, after V lost 4 bases and J lost 7 bases. The CDR3 is 14 amino acids. CDR3 in amino acids: CASSIGTSGGEQYF. CDR3 DNA: TGTGCCAGCAGCATAGGGACTAGCGGGGGAGAGCAGTACTTC.

This chain joins TRBV7-9 and TRBJ1-5, with TRBD1 as a possible D gene (5 bases). Germline CDR1 reads SEHNR; CDR2 reads FQNEAQ (reference sequence). The V and J ends lost 6 bases and 3 bases respectively, with 15 bases between them. The CDR3 extends over 15 amino acids. The CDR3 loop reads CASSSVGGSNQPQHF. CDR3 DNA sequence: TGTGCCAGCAGTTCCGTCGGGGGATCCAATCAGCCCCAGCATTTT.

This chain connects TRBV9 to TRBJ2-7, with TRBD1 identical over 10 bases. The CDR3 covers 16 residues. CDR1 is SGDLS, CDR2 YYNGEE, per germline. V trimming: 0 bases; J trimming: 3 bases; junction bases outside the gene matches: 6. The DNA of the CDR3 is TGTGCCAGCAGCGTAGGCGGGACAGGGGTAAACTACGAGCAGTACTTC. Translation gives CASSVGGTGVNYEQYF.

The rearrangement uses TRBV29-1 and TRBJ2-1; 12 nucleotides align to TRBD2. V lost 5 bases and J lost 7; bases outside the gene matches: 9. The CDR3 is made up of 15 amino acids. Germline CDR1 is SQVTM and CDR2 is ANQGSEA. For the CDR3, the DNA is TGCAGCGTTTGGACTAGCGGGACATCAAAGAATGAGCAGTTCTTC. As protein: CSVWTSGTSKNEQFF.

The rearrangement links TRBV7-9 to TRBJ1-1; the match to TRBD1 covers 8 bases. CDR3 length equals 14 residues. Per germline, CDR1 SEHNR and CDR2 FQNEAQ (reference sequence). Trimming removed 6 bases from V and 1 base from J; junction bases left unmatched: 4. The CDR3 sequence is CASREDRANTEAFF. CDR3 DNA: TGTGCCAGCAGGGAGGACAGGGCGAACACTGAAGCTTTCTTT.

This clone was recorded a few times. The gene calls are TRBV2 and TRBJ2-1, with 14 bases lining up with TRBD2. The V gene end was trimmed by 6 bases and the J gene end by 10 bases; junction bases not matched to a gene: 11. The CDR3 length is 16 residues. The germline V gene has CDR1 SNHLY and CDR2 FYNNEI. CDR3 in amino acids: CASRLRPGLAGEEQFF. The CDR3 nucleotides are TGTGCCAGCAGACTTCGGCCGGGACTAGCGGGAGAGGAGCAGTTCTTC.

The chain employs TRBV19 and TRBJ2-7, with D possibly TRBD1 on 6 matching bases. Germline values: CDR1 LNHDA, CDR2 SQIVND (reference sequence). This CDR3 has 14 amino acids. V was shortened by 5 bases and J by 4 bases, with 15 bases between the two germline ends. The CDR3: CASSGGHQGYEQYF. Written as DNA, the CDR3 is TGTGCCAGTAGTGGGGGACATCAGGGTTACGAGCAGTACTTC.

The genes are TRBV7-9 and TRBJ2-5; D possibly corresponds to TRBD1 (5 bases). The V end lost 5 bases, the J end lost 7 bases, and 11 bases lay between the germline ends. Germline V gene data show CDR1 as SEHNR and CDR2 as FQNEAQ (reference sequence). The CDR3 has 12 amino acids. The DNA of the CDR3 is TGTGCCAGCAGCCCAGGGTTCGTGACCCAGTACTTC. This gives the protein CASSPGFVTQYF.

In DNA form, the CDR3 reads TGCGCCAGCAGCATGGGACAGCCTTACAATGAGCAGTTCTTC. Residues: CASSMGQPYNEQFF. The chain has TRBV5-1 and TRBJ2-1, with 7 bases that match TRBD1. Looked up from germline, CDR1 is SGHRS and CDR2 is YFSETQ. The CDR3 length is 14 residues. V was clipped by 4 bases and J by 4 bases; unmatched bases: 5.

This sequence joins TRBV28 and TRBJ1-5; D might be TRBD1 (6 bases). The V end lost 6 bases, the J end lost 2 bases, and 20 bases lay between the germline ends. The germline V gene has CDR1 MDHEN and CDR2 SYDVKM. CDR3 length: 17 residues. DNA of the CDR3: TGTGCCAGCAGCCCCAGAGGGGGGGTGGGTGGCAATCAGCCCCAGCATTTT. Its protein product is CASSPRGGVGGNQPQHF.

The V and J genes are TRBV24-1 and TRBJ1-5; no firm D call. Trimming left V 4 bases short and J 9 bases short, with 21 bases between. CDR1 is KGHDR and CDR2 is SFDVKD in the germline V gene. The CDR3 has 16 amino acids. CDR3 residues: CATSERHEQFSGPQHF. CDR3 in DNA: TGTGCCACCAGTGAGCGACACGAGCAATTTAGCGGGCCCCAGCATTTT.

V usage is TRBV28 and J usage is TRBJ2-3; no clear D gene. The CDR3 extends over 15 amino acids. V dropped 3 bases and J dropped 0 bases, with 10 bases sitting between them. Germline CDR1 MDHEN, CDR2 SYDVKM. CDR3 coding DNA: TGTGCCAGCAGTTTGGCAGTATCTAGCACAGATACGCAGTATTTT. This encodes CASSLAVSSTDTQYF.

The table lists this clone with a count of one. The chain couples TRBV6-5 to TRBJ2-1; 9 nucleotides match TRBD1. The CDR3 sequence is 14 residues long. Germline values: CDR1 MNHEY, CDR2 SVGAGI. Trimming took 4 bases from V and 7 from J; bases not matched to a gene: 5. In nucleotides, the CDR3 is TGTGCCAGCAGTTCGACAGGGGGAGGGAATGAGCAGTTCTTC. This gives the protein CASSSTGGGNEQFF.

This sequence joins TRBV19 and TRBJ1-6, with 8 nucleotides matching TRBD1. V shed 6 bases, J shed 6 bases, and the junction held 4 bases outside the gene matches. Germline V gene sequence: CDR1 LNHDA, CDR2 SQIVND (reference sequence). The CDR3 has 14 amino acids. The CDR3 DNA sequence: TGTGCCAGTAGAACTGGACAGGGTAATTCACCCCTCCACTTT. Encoded protein: CASRTGQGNSPLHF.

The gene calls are TRBV3-1 (or the pseudogene TRBV3-2) and TRBJ1-1; no clear D gene. Germline values: CDR1 LGHDT, CDR2 YNNKEL (reference sequence). The CDR3 totals 11 residues. Trimming removed 2 bases at V and 6 bases at J, with 4 bases between. The DNA of the CDR3 is TGTGCCAGCAGCCAACAGGCTGAAGCTTTCTTT. Protein: CASSQQAEAFF.

The chain links TRBV7-2 to TRBJ2-1, with 7 nucleotides matching TRBD2. The CDR3 sequence is 15 residues long. The junction had 13 bases not matched to a gene; V was cut back by 6 bases and J by 8 bases. Germline values: CDR1 SGHTA, CDR2 FQGNSA. CDR3 residues: CASSSSGRAIDEQFF. In nucleotides, the CDR3 is TGTGCCAGCAGTTCGTCGGGGAGGGCCATAGATGAGCAGTTCTTC.

The chain is built from TRBV7-9 and TRBJ1-1; 9 bases fit TRBD1. CDR1 and CDR2 from the germline V gene are SEHNR and FQNEAQ (reference sequence). V lost 4 bases to trimming and J lost 0 bases; unmatched junction nucleotides: 9. This CDR3 region has 17 residues. CDR3 nucleotide sequence: TGTGCCAGCAGCTCGAAGGGGACAGGGCCCGTGAACACTGAAGCTTTCTTT. Amino acids: CASSSKGTGPVNTEAFF.

The V and J genes are TRBV11-2 and TRBJ2-7; a possible D gene is TRBD2 (5 bases). Between the trimmed V and J ends, which lost 5 bases and 3 bases, there was a span of 11 bases. The CDR3 loop spans 13 amino acids. Germline V gene sequence: CDR1 SGHAT, CDR2 FQNNGV. CDR3 loop: CASSLGVLYEQYF. The CDR3 nucleotides are TGTGCCAGCAGCCTCGGGGTTCTCTACGAGCAGTACTTC.

The chain carries TRBV6-5 and TRBJ1-1; no reliable D call. Trimming cost V 4 bases and J 0 bases, with 12 bases left between them. Germline loops: CDR1 MNHEY, CDR2 SVGAGI. The CDR3 spans 15 residues. Written as DNA, the CDR3 is TGTGCCAGCAGTTCCCTGATGGCTTTGAACACTGAAGCTTTCTTT. Its translation is CASSSLMALNTEAFF.

The chain has TRBV15 and TRBJ1-2; a weak D match, TRBD1 (6 bases). Trimming removed 1 base from V and 2 bases from J, with 8 bases in between. This CDR3 is 14 amino acids long. Germline-derived CDR1 and CDR2 are LNHNV and YYDKDF (reference sequence). CDR3 in DNA: TGTGCCACCAGCAGAGGGACAGAGAACTATGGCTACACCTTC. Translated, it gives CATSRGTENYGYTF.

The CDR3 bases are TGTGCTAGTGGAAGGACAGGGACCTACGAGCAGTACTTC. As protein: CASGRTGTYEQYF. J is TRBJ2-7 and V is TRBV12-5; 8 nucleotides align to TRBD1. With 6 bases clipped from V and 2 bases from J, the junction kept 3 bases outside the gene matches. The CDR3 spans 13 residues. The germline V gene encodes CDR1 LGHNT and CDR2 FRNRAP.

The rearrangement uses TRBV9 and TRBJ2-1; a weak D match, TRBD2 (7 bases). Germline CDR1 reads SGDLS; CDR2 reads YYNGEE. The length of the CDR3 is 16 residues. V lost 3 bases to trimming and J lost 3 bases, with 16 bases between them. The CDR3 DNA reads TGTGCCAGCAGCGGAAGATGGGGGGGGCTCTACAATGAGCAGTTCTTC. Translating it yields CASSGRWGGLYNEQFF.

V usage is TRBV9 and J usage is TRBJ1-3, with D possibly being TRBD1 (5 bases). Germline V gene sequence: CDR1 SGDLS, CDR2 YYNGEE. The CDR3 totals 17 residues. V was shortened by 6 bases and J by 4 bases, with 23 bases between the two germline ends. The CDR3 loop is CASTGRGGDSSGNTIYF. CDR3 coding DNA: TGTGCCAGCACCGGACGTGGAGGGGATTCTTCAGGAAACACCATATATTTT.

The sample holds one count of this clone. The chain carries TRBV7-2 and TRBJ2-5; D possibly corresponds to TRBD1 (6 bases). The V gene's germline CDR1 is SGHTA and CDR2 FQGNSA. This CDR3 comprises 13 residues. The germline V and J ends were trimmed by 5 bases and 2 bases, with 9 bases remaining between them. This CDR3 reads CASSNRVQETQYF. For the CDR3, the DNA is TGTGCCAGCAGCAACAGGGTGCAAGAGACCCAGTACTTC. The entire variable domain, with the rest obtained from reference TRBV7-2 and TRBJ2-5, is as follows: GAGVSQSPSNKVTEKGKDVELRCDPISGHTALYWYRQSLGQGLEFLIYFQGNSAPDKSGLPSDRFSAERTGGSVSTLTIQRTQQEDSAVYLCASSNRVQETQYFGPGTRLLVL.